This T cell receptor beta chain was obtained from a study of blood T cell repertoires in COVID-19. Study-level background: Acute and convalescent COVID-19 samples came from the United States, Italy and Spain. In each case, the material was cDNA or gDNA derived from T cells, B-cell-depleted T cells, or PBMCs.

This clone was seen only once. CDR1 and CDR2 (germline): KGHDR, SFDVKD. J lost 3 bases, V lost 4 bases, and 3 bases had no gene match. CDR3 length: 14 residues. Per the original methods: Estimates of nucleated cell counts were drawn from the amplification of reference gene primers. The assay was immunoSEQ multiplex PCR, and TCRdb's table has in-frame clones only and misses some. V and J calls and clone size are as listed in that table; D and trimming were resolved from the DNA. The sample consists of roughly 120,000 clones, approximately 67% of them appearing once. This chain uses TRBV24-1 with TRBJ1-1; the match to TRBD1 covers 8 bases. Sequencing was done on a sample of peripheral blood. The receptor was isolated from a woman aged 60 to 75 with acute or convalescent COVID-19. CDR3 protein: CATSDRGRDTEAFF. Here the CDR3 DNA reads TGTGCCACCAGTGACAGGGGGCGGGACACTGAAGCTTTCTTT.